Following are 17 T cell receptor beta chains from one sample sequenced in a study of blood T cell repertoires in COVID-19. Here immunoSEQ multiplex PCR was the method, and the copy in TCRdb shows in-frame clones only, minus some. In the table there are a few hundred thousand clones, 80% to 95% of which are singletons. The specimen sequenced was peripheral blood. The receptors shown here come from a person aged 18-29 years with COVID-19, enrolled during active disease.

This chain links TRBV6-5 with TRBJ1-1, with a possible D match to TRBD1 (5 bases). Germline lookup yields CDR1 MNHEY and CDR2 SVGAGI. The CDR3 runs 13 residues. Trimming cost V 9 bases and J 3 bases, with 14 bases left between them. In nucleotides, the CDR3 is TGTGCCAGTCGGAGGGGCCGATACACTGAAGCTTTCTTT. Amino acids: CASRRGRYTEAFF.

CDR3 DNA: TGTGCCAGTAGTACCGGGACACCTAATCAGCCCCAGCATTTT. Translated, it gives CASSTGTPNQPQHF. The V and J genes are TRBV19 and TRBJ1-5; D might be TRBD1 (6 bases). The CDR3 length is 14 residues. V dropped 4 bases and J dropped 4 bases, with 11 bases sitting between them. CDR1 and CDR2 from the germline V gene are LNHDA and SQIVND (reference sequence).

This clone was recorded only once. V and J are TRBV4-1 and TRBJ2-7; D is unresolved. CDR3 length: 11 amino acids. Germline CDR1 and CDR2: MGHRA and YSYEKL. Trimming took off 4 bases at V and 7 bases at J, with 8 bases between the two ends. This chain's CDR3 is CASSRSTEQYF. Here the CDR3 DNA reads TGCGCCAGCAGCCGTAGCACAGAGCAGTACTTC.

This chain joins TRBV6-5 and TRBJ2-1; 11 bases are a match to TRBD1. CDR1 is MNHEY, CDR2 SVGAGI, per germline. CDR3 size: 14 residues. The junction had 3 bases not matched to a gene; V was cut back by 8 bases and J by 3 bases. The CDR3 DNA is TGTGCCAGCCCCGGGACAGGGGGCTACAATGAGCAGTTCTTC. This gives the protein CASPGTGGYNEQFF.

The chain uses TRBV21-1 and TRBJ2-7; the table's D call TRBD2 went unverified against the DNA. TRBV21-1 is labeled a pseudogene. CDR3 length: 15 residues. CDR3 amino acids: CASSKSSSGSYEQYF. The CDR3 DNA reads TGTGCCAGCAGCAAATCTTCTAGCGGTTCCTACGAGCAGTACTTC.

The chain has TRBV5-4 and TRBJ2-7, with 11 bases that match TRBD1. V lost 5 bases to trimming and J lost 0 bases; unmatched junction nucleotides: 1. This CDR3 spans 14 amino acids. Germline CDR1 is SGHNT and CDR2 is YYREEE (reference sequence). CDR3 sequence: CASSGTGGSYEQYF. CDR3 DNA sequence: TGTGCCAGCAGTGGGACAGGGGGCTCCTACGAGCAGTACTTC.

The chain carries TRBV12-5 and TRBJ2-2; weak D call: TRBD2 (5 bases). Trimming removed 1 base at V and 2 bases at J, with 8 bases between. Germline CDR1 is LGHNT and CDR2 is FRNRAP. The length of the CDR3 is 15 residues. CDR3: CASGLGAVNTGELFF. CDR3 in DNA: TGTGCTAGTGGTTTGGGAGCGGTTAACACCGGGGAGCTGTTTTTT.

The chain uses TRBV5-1 and TRBJ2-5; perhaps TRBD2 as D (5 bases). The CDR3 covers 11 residues. Germline-derived CDR1 and CDR2 are SGHRS and YFSETQ. Between the trimmed V and J ends, which lost 7 bases and 3 bases, there was a span of 7 bases. The CDR3 DNA sequence: TGCGCCAGCTTCGGGGAAGAGACCCAGTACTTC. Translated, it gives CASFGEETQYF.

This clone was detected a few times. The J gene is TRBJ2-2, the V gene TRBV4-2; a weak D match, TRBD2 (5 bases). This CDR3 region has 15 residues. The germline gives CDR1 LGHNA, CDR2 YNFKEQ. Trimming took off 1 base at V and 0 bases at J, with 6 bases between the two ends. CDR3 residues: CASSQGTANTGELFF. In DNA form, the CDR3 reads TGTGCCAGCAGCCAAGGGACTGCGAACACCGGGGAGCTGTTTTTT.

The chain couples TRBV11-2 to TRBJ2-7; 9 positions match TRBD1. Trimming removed 5 bases from V and 4 bases from J; junction bases left unmatched: 6. Per the germline V gene, CDR1 is SGHAT and CDR2 is FQNNGV. There are 14 residues in the CDR3. CDR3 in DNA: TGTGCCAGCAGCGTCGGGACAGGGTTTTACGAGCAGTACTTC. Translating it yields CASSVGTGFYEQYF. The full variable domain, its missing parts supplied by reference TRBV11-2 and TRBJ2-7, is EAGVAQSPRYKIIEKRQSVAFWCNPISGHATLYWYQQILGQGPKLLIQFQNNGVVDDSQLPKDRFSAERLKGVDSTLKIQPAKLEDSAVYLCASSVGTGFYEQYFGPGTRLTVT.

The chain has TRBV28 and TRBJ2-5; 13 bases match TRBD2. The germline gives CDR1 MDHEN, CDR2 SYDVKM. The V segment lost 7 bases and the J segment 2 bases; nucleotides outside the gene matches: 4. The CDR3 is 15 residues long. The CDR3 DNA reads as TGTGCCAGCACCGGACTAGCGGGAGATCAAGAGACCCAGTACTTC. It codes for CASTGLAGDQETQYF.

The V and J genes are TRBV6-5 and TRBJ1-2, with 8 positions matching TRBD1. Germline CDR1 is MNHEY and CDR2 is SVGAGI. The CDR3 loop spans 15 amino acids. Unmatched junction bases numbered 10, after V lost 6 bases and J lost 4 bases. CDR3 sequence (DNA): TGTGCCAGCAGCCGGACAGGGCCGAGCCTCTATGGCTACACCTTC. The encoded protein is CASSRTGPSLYGYTF.

The rearrangement links TRBV4-2 to TRBJ1-6; maybe TRBD1 (6 bases). This CDR3 contains 13 residues. V was pared by 5 bases and J by 10 bases, with 12 bases between. Germline V gene sequence: CDR1 LGHNA, CDR2 YNFKEQ. The CDR3 DNA sequence: TGTGCCAGCAGCACGGGGGGCGGGTCACCCCTCCACTTT. Translated, it gives CASSTGGGSPLHF.

This rearrangement joins TRBV25-1 to TRBJ2-2, with TRBD2 matching 10 bases. V dropped 5 bases and J dropped 7; count of bases not matched to a gene: 4. Germline CDR1 is MGHDK and CDR2 is SYGVNS. The CDR3 runs to 14 residues. CDR3 loop: CASSPSGSIGELFF. The CDR3 bases are TGTGCCAGCAGTCCTAGCGGGAGCATCGGGGAGCTGTTTTTT.

The rearrangement joins TRBV19 to TRBJ2-2, with D possibly TRBD1 on 5 matching bases. The CDR3 extends over 14 amino acids. Trimming pared 8 bases from V and 4 bases from J, leaving 14 bases between. Germline V gene data show CDR1 as LNHDA and CDR2 as SQIVND (reference sequence). CDR3 bases: TGTGCCAGTCAAACAGGCTATACCACCGGGGAGCTGTTTTTT. Encoded protein: CASQTGYTTGELFF.

This clone was seen once. The chain carries TRBV15 and TRBJ2-7; TRBD2 matches at 14 bases. CDR3 size: 16 residues. The ends lost 5 bases at V and 3 bases at J; junction bases unmatched: 6. CDR1 is LNHNV, CDR2 YYDKDF, per germline (reference sequence). The CDR3 loop reads CATSGGGLAGVYEQYF. For the CDR3, the DNA is TGTGCCACCAGCGGGGGGGGACTAGCGGGAGTCTACGAGCAGTACTTC. The full variable domain, with the rest looked up from reference TRBV15 and TRBJ2-7, is DAMVIQNPRYQVTQFGKPVTLSCSQTLNHNVMYWYQQKSSQAPKLLFHYYDKDFNNEADTPDNFQSRRPNTSFCFLDIRSPGLGDTAMYLCATSGGGLAGVYEQYFGPGTRLTVT.

V is TRBV5-6 and J is TRBJ1-1; D remains unclear. Germline V lookup: CDR1 SGHDT, CDR2 YYEEEE. The CDR3 is made up of 12 amino acids. The germline V and J ends were trimmed by 4 bases and 4 bases, with 8 bases remaining between them. The CDR3 DNA is TGTGCCAGCAGCGCGCTAGGCACTGAAGCTTTCTTT. Its protein product is CASSALGTEAFF.